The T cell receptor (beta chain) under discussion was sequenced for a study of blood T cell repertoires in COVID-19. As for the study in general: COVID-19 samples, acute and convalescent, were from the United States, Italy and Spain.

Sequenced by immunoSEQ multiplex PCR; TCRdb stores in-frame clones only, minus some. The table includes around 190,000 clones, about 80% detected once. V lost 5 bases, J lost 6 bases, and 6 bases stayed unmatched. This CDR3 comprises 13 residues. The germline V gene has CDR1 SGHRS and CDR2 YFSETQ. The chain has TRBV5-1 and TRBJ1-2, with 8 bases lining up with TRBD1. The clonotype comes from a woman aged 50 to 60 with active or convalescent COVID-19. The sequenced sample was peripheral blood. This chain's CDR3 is CASRPDRANGYTF. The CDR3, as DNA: TGCGCCAGCAGACCGGACAGGGCTAATGGCTACACCTTC.